This TCR beta chain stems from a study of early T cells in non-severe SARS-CoV-2 infection. Across the study: Chains from this unsorted whole-blood bulk RNA could not be paired.

This clonotype was picked up a small number of times. Individual cDNA molecules were tagged with unique molecular identifiers. TCRdb independently ran MiXCR on the 5' RACE reads; one entry per CDR3 protein. The table records about 92,000 distinct CDR3 sequences, 14% of them present only once. Germline V lookup: CDR1 SGHTA, CDR2 FQGNSA. Deletions cut 3 bases from V and 0 bases from J, with 12 bases between. The CDR3 covers 16 residues. The source is an adult who was a healthcare worker with PCR-confirmed SARS-CoV-2 infection or an uninfected control (not recorded which). This chain links TRBV7-2 with TRBJ1-5, with D uncertain. Sequenced sample: whole blood. CDR3 nucleotides: TGTGCCAGCAGCTTCCCCCCAAGTCATAGCAATCAGCCCCAGCATTTT. Encoded protein: CASSFPPSHSNQPQHF.